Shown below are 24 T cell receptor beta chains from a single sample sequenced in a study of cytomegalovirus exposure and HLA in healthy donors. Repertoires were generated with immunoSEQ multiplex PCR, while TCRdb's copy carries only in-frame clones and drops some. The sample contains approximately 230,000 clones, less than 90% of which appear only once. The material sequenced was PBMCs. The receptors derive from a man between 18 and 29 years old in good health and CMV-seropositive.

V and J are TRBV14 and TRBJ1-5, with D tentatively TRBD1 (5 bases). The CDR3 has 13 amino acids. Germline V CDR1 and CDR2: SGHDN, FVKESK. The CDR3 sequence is CASRGRVSQPQHF. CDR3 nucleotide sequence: TGTGCTTCGAGGGGCAGGGTGTCTCAGCCCCAGCATTTT.

CDR3 in amino acids: CASSPLGESSYEQYF. The CDR3 bases are TGTGCCAGCAGCCCTCTTGGCGAGAGCTCCTACGAGCAGTACTTC. The J gene is TRBJ2-7, the V gene TRBV9; no firm D call. The V end was cut by 4 bases, the J end by 0 bases, with 14 bases between. This CDR3 spans 15 amino acids. Germline lookup yields CDR1 SGDLS and CDR2 YYNGEE.

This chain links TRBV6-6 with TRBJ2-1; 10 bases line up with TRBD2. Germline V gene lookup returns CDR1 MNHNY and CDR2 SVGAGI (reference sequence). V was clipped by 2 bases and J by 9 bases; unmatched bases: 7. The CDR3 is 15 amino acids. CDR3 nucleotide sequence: TGTGCCAGCAGTTACGTGGGACTAGCGTCGAGTGAGCAGTTCTTC. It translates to CASSYVGLASSEQFF.

The CDR3 reads CASSLPGMNTEAFF. The CDR3 bases are TGCGCCAGCAGCTTGCCGGGAATGAACACTGAAGCTTTCTTT. The rearrangement joins TRBV5-1 to TRBJ1-1, with no clear D. The CDR3 has 14 amino acids. Germline lookup yields CDR1 SGHRS and CDR2 YFSETQ. V gave up 1 base and J gave up 0 bases, with 7 bases separating them.

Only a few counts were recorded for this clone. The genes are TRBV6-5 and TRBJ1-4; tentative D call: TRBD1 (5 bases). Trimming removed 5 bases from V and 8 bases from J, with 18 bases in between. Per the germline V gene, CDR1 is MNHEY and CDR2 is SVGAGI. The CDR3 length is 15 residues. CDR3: CASSRDVNFGEKLFF. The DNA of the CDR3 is TGTGCCAGCAGTCGGGACGTAAACTTCGGGGAAAAACTGTTTTTT.

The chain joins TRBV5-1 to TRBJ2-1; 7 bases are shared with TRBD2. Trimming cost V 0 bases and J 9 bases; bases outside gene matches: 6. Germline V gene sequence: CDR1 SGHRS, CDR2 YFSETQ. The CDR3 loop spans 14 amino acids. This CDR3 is CASSLDGPGGEQFF. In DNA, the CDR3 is TGCGCCAGCAGCTTGGACGGGCCGGGGGGTGAGCAGTTCTTC.

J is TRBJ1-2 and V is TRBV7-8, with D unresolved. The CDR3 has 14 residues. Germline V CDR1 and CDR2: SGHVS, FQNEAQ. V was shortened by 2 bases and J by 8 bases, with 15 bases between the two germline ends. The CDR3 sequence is CASSLTQAISGYTF. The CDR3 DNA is TGTGCCAGCAGCTTAACCCAGGCGATCTCAGGCTACACCTTC.

As DNA, the CDR3 is TGTGCCAGCAGTGAACAGGGTCCTGGGGCCAACGTCCTGACTTTC. This encodes CASSEQGPGANVLTF. The chain links TRBV2 to TRBJ2-6; maybe TRBD1 (5 bases). Per the germline V gene, CDR1 is SNHLY and CDR2 is FYNNEI. The CDR3 runs to 15 residues. Trimming stripped 2 bases from V and 2 bases from J, with 7 bases between.

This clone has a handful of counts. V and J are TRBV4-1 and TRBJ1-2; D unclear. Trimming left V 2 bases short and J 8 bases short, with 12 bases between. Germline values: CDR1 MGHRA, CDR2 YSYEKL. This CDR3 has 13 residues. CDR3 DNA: TGCGCCAGCAGCCAAACGAGGGCGGGCGGCTACACCTTC. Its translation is CASSQTRAGGYTF.

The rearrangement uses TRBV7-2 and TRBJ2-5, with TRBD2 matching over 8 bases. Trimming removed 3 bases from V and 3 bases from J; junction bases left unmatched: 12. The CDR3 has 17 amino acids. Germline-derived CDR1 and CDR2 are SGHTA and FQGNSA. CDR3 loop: CASSFVPSGSREETQYF. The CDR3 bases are TGTGCCAGCAGCTTTGTGCCTAGCGGGTCACGAGAAGAGACCCAGTACTTC.

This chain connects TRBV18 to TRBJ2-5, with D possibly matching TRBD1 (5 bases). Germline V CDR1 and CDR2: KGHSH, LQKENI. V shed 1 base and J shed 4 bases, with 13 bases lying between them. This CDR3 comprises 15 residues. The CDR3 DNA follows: TGTGCCAGCTCACCACAGGGGTCCTTATCAGAGACCCAGTACTTC. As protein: CASSPQGSLSETQYF. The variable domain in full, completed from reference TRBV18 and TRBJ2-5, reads NAGVMQNPRHLVRRRGQEARLRCSPMKGHSHVYWYRQLPEEGLKFMVYLQKENIIDESGMPKERFSAEFPKEGPSILRIQQVVRGDSAAYFCASSPQGSLSETQYFGPGTRLLVL.

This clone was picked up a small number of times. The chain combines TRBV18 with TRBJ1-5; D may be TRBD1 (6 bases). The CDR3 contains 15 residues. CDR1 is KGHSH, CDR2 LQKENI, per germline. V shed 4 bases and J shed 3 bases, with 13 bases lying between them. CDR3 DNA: TGTGCCAGCTCACGAGGGGGGGGAAACAATCAGCCCCAGCATTTT. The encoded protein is CASSRGGGNNQPQHF.

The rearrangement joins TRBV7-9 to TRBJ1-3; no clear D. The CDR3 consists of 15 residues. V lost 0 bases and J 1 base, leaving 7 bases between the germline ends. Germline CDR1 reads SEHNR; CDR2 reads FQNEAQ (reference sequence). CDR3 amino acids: CASSLAGGSGNTIYF. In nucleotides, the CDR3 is TGTGCCAGCAGCTTAGCGGGTGGATCTGGAAACACCATATATTTT.

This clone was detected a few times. The CDR3: CASSSWTGGLGNTIYF. CDR3 coding DNA: TGTGCCAGCAGTAGTTGGACAGGGGGCCTTGGAAACACCATATATTTT. The chain has TRBV25-1 and TRBJ1-3, with TRBD1 matching 11 bases. Germline assignment: CDR1 MGHDK and CDR2 SYGVNS. This CDR3 spans 16 amino acids. V lost 5 bases, J lost 3 bases, and 6 bases stayed unmatched.

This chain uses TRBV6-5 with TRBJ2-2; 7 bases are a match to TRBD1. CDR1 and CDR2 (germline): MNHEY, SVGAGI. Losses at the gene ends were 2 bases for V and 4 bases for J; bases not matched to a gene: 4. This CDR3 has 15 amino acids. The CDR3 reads CASSYRGPGTGELFF. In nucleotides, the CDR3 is TGTGCCAGCAGTTACAGGGGGCCGGGCACCGGGGAGCTGTTTTTT.

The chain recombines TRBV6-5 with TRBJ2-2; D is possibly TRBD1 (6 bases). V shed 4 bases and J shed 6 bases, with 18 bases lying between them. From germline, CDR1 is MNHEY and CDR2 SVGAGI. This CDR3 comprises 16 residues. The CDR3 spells CASSSHLGAPAGELFF. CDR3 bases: TGTGCCAGCAGTTCCCATTTGGGGGCGCCCGCCGGGGAGCTGTTTTTT.

The CDR3 loop reads CASSLEGTQETQYF. Written as DNA, the CDR3 is TGTGCCAGCAGCTTAGAGGGCACCCAAGAGACCCAGTACTTC. The V gene is TRBV7-7, the J gene TRBJ2-5; D gene unclear. The CDR3 loop spans 14 amino acids. Germline V gene data show CDR1 as SSHAT and CDR2 as FNYEAQ (reference sequence). V lost 1 base and J lost 1, with 7 bases in between.

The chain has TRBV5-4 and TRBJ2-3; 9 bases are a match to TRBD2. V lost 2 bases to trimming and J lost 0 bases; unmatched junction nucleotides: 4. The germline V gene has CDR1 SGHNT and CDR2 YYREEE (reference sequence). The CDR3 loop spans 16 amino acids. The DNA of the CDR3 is TGTGCCAGCAGCTTCAGACTAGCGGAGAGCACAGATACGCAGTATTTT. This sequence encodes CASSFRLAESTDTQYF. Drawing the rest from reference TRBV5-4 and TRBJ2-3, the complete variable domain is ETGVTQSPTHLIKTRGQQVTLRCSSQSGHNTVSWYQQALGQGPQFIFQYYREEENGRGNFPPRFSGLQFPNYSSELNVNALELDDSALYLCASSFRLAESTDTQYFGPGTRLTVL.

The DNA of the CDR3 is TGTGCCTGGAGTCCTACGGGCGGGACAGGGCAATTGACCCAGTACTTC. Amino acid sequence: CAWSPTGGTGQLTQYF. The chain employs TRBV30 and TRBJ2-5; 9 bases agree with TRBD1. The V segment lost 2 bases and the J segment 7 bases; nucleotides outside the gene matches: 14. CDR1 and CDR2 (germline): GTSNPN, SVGIG (reference sequence). The CDR3 has 16 residues.

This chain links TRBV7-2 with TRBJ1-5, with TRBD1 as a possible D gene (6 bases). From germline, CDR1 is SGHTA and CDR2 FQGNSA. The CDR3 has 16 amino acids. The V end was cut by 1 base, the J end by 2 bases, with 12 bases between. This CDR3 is CASSLEFRGRNQPQHF. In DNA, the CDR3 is TGTGCCAGCAGCTTAGAGTTTCGGGGGCGCAATCAGCCCCAGCATTTT.

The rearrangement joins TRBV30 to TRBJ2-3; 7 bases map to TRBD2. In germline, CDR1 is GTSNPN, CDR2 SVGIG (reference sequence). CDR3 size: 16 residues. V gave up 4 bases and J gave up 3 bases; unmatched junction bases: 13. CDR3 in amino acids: CAWKGLAASGTDTQYF. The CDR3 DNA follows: TGTGCCTGGAAGGGGCTAGCGGCTTCGGGAACAGATACGCAGTATTTT.

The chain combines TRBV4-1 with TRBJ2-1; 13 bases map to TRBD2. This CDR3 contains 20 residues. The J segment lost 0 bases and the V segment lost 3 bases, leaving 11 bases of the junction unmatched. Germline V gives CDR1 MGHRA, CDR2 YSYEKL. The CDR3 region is CASSHPRRLAGGNSYNEQFF. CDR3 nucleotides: TGCGCCAGCAGCCACCCCAGAAGACTAGCGGGAGGTAACTCCTACAATGAGCAGTTCTTC.

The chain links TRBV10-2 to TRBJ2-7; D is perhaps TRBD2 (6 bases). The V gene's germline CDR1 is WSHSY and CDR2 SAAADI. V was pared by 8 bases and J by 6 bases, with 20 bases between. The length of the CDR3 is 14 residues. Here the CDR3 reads CASLSTRLGGEQYF. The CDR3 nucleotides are TGCGCCAGCCTCTCTACGAGGTTGGGGGGCGAGCAGTACTTC.

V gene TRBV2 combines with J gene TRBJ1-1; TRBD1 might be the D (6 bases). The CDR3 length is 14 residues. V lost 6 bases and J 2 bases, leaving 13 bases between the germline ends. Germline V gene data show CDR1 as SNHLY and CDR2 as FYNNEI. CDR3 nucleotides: TGTGCCAGCAGCCAAGAGGGGGAAAACACTGAAGCTTTCTTT. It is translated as CASSQEGENTEAFF.